The 9 T cell receptor beta chains below all came from one sample that was sequenced in a study of vaccination and CD4 T cells after COVID-19. Treatment in this sample: roughly 10-day PBMC culture with coronavirus spike peptide pools or control peptides (ViraFEST assay). The Oncomine TCR Beta short-read assay sequenced DNA from cultured CD4+ T cells. TCRdb reprocessed the PCR reads via MiXCR and lists one record per CDR3 protein. The sample has over 10,000 distinct CDR3 sequences; roughly three fifths are singletons. No cognate antigen is known for these TCRs. Source material: CD4+ T cells from blood, cultured in vitro. Receptors originate from a human donor who had recovered from COVID-19.

The chain recombines TRBV20-1 with TRBJ2-3; 10 bases agree with TRBD2. The CDR3 contains 16 residues. The germline V gene has CDR1 DFQATT and CDR2 SNEGSKA (reference sequence). The junction had 7 bases not matched to a gene; V was cut back by 4 bases and J by 0 bases. The CDR3 here is CSAMASGRPSTDTQYF. CDR3 DNA: TGCAGTGCTATGGCTAGCGGGAGACCCAGCACAGATACGCAGTATTTT.

The genes are TRBV19 and TRBJ1-2; D is uncertain. This CDR3 comprises 12 residues. Between the trimmed V and J ends, which lost 5 bases and 6 bases, there was a span of 10 bases. Germline CDR1 is LNHDA and CDR2 is SQIVND (reference sequence). Written as DNA, the CDR3 is TGTGCCAGTAGTTTTCTCGAGAATGGCTACACCTTC. This codes for CASSFLENGYTF.

The chain carries TRBV7-9 and TRBJ2-3, with D perhaps TRBD2 (6 bases). Trimming cost V 3 bases and J 3 bases, with 10 bases left between them. The CDR3 is 14 amino acids. From germline, CDR1 is SEHNR and CDR2 FQNEAQ (reference sequence). Here the CDR3 DNA reads TGTGCCAGCAGCTTGTCGGGAGTTACAGATACGCAGTATTTT. Translated, it gives CASSLSGVTDTQYF.

The chain joins TRBV20-1 to TRBJ2-1; 11 positions match TRBD1. CDR1 DFQATT and CDR2 SNEGSKA come from the germline V gene (reference sequence). After removal of 0 bases from V and 2 bases from J, the junction contained 9 bases not matched to a gene. The CDR3 length is 18 residues. CDR3 protein: CSARDLVGTGGTYNEQFF. In DNA form, the CDR3 reads TGCAGTGCTAGAGATCTGGTCGGGACAGGGGGAACCTACAATGAGCAGTTCTTC.

The V gene is TRBV20-1, the J gene TRBJ2-5; 7 bases fit TRBD1. V trimming: 1 base; J trimming: 2 bases; junction bases outside the gene matches: 10. The CDR3 has 16 residues. CDR1 and CDR2 from the germline V gene are DFQATT and SNEGSKA (reference sequence). CDR3 in amino acids: CSARGQTGNRQETQYF. CDR3 bases: TGCAGTGCTAGAGGTCAGACAGGGAACCGGCAAGAGACCCAGTACTTC.

CDR3 protein: CASTRTVNTEAFF. The CDR3 DNA is TGTGCCAGCACCCGGACAGTGAACACTGAAGCTTTCTTT. The chain employs TRBV28 and TRBJ1-1, with a tentative D call TRBD1 (6 bases). V was pared by 7 bases and J by 0 bases, with 9 bases between. CDR1 and CDR2 (germline): MDHEN, SYDVKM. The CDR3 spans 13 residues.

J is TRBJ2-5 and V is TRBV5-1, with 8 positions matching TRBD1. Germline V CDR1 and CDR2: SGHRS, YFSETQ. Germline trimming cut 4 bases from V and 2 bases from J; bases unmatched to any gene: 7. This CDR3 contains 15 residues. The CDR3 loop is CASSQLGQGQETQYF. CDR3 nucleotides: TGCGCCAGCAGCCAGCTAGGACAGGGTCAAGAGACCCAGTACTTC.

The chain combines TRBV6-4 with TRBJ2-3, with 7 nucleotides matching TRBD1. V shed 0 bases, J shed 4 bases, and the junction held 4 bases outside the gene matches. Germline V gene lookup returns CDR1 MRHNA and CDR2 SNTAGT. The CDR3 has 15 residues. The CDR3 is CASSDSGQAADTQYF. DNA for the CDR3: TGTGCCAGCAGTGACTCCGGACAGGCGGCAGATACGCAGTATTTT.

This clonotype showed up just a few times. The V call is TRBV15, the J call TRBJ2-3; TRBD1 aligns across 8 bases. V lost 3 bases and J lost 0; bases outside the gene matches: 2. The CDR3 totals 15 residues. Germline CDR1 is LNHNV and CDR2 is YYDKDF (reference sequence). The CDR3 DNA follows: TGTGCCACCAGCAGGGACAGGGTCAGCACAGATACGCAGTATTTT. As protein: CATSRDRVSTDTQYF.